The 17 T cell receptor beta chains given below trace back to one sample, sequenced in a study of shared clonotypes between healthy human individuals. Sequenced by immunoSEQ multiplex PCR; TCRdb stores in-frame clones only, minus some. Found here are 2 million to 2.5 million clones, 85% to 95% of them singletons; the top ten hold roughly 0.36%. What was sequenced was naive CD4+ T cells from PBMCs. Specified subset: CD45RA+ positively selected. Receptors were obtained from a young man in good health. Some clones in this sample may be carry-over from other donors' samples.

The sample holds one count of this clone. The CDR3 DNA is TGTGCCATCGCCCGGGACAGGCAGAATGAAAAACTGTTTTTT. Residues: CAIARDRQNEKLFF. The chain joins TRBV10-3 to TRBJ1-4; 8 bases map to TRBD1. The junction had 7 bases not matched to a gene; V was cut back by 8 bases and J by 5 bases. The CDR3 is 14 residues long. Germline CDR1 ENHRY, CDR2 SYGVKD.

The gene calls are TRBV28 and TRBJ2-7; D perhaps matches TRBD2 (6 bases). Per germline, CDR1 MDHEN and CDR2 SYDVKM. This CDR3 is built from 13 residues. Trimming shortened V by 7 bases and J by 1 base, and 11 bases separated the two germline ends. DNA for the CDR3: TGTGCCAGCATAGATAGCGGTTCCTACGAGCAGTACTTC. Its protein is CASIDSGSYEQYF.

The chain uses TRBV11-2 and TRBJ2-1; D ambiguous. Germline CDR1 SGHAT, CDR2 FQNNGV. The V end lost 1 base, the J end lost 4 bases, and 11 bases lay between the germline ends. The CDR3 has 15 residues. The CDR3 reads CASSLASPFYNEQFF. CDR3 sequence (DNA): TGTGCCAGCAGCTTAGCTAGTCCTTTTTACAATGAGCAGTTCTTC. Drawing the rest from reference TRBV11-2 and TRBJ2-1, the complete variable domain is EAGVAQSPRYKIIEKRQSVAFWCNPISGHATLYWYQQILGQGPKLLIQFQNNGVVDDSQLPKDRFSAERLKGVDSTLKIQPAKLEDSAVYLCASSLASPFYNEQFFGPGTRLTVL.

V and J are TRBV7-8 and TRBJ1-3; D remains unclear. The CDR3 totals 13 residues. The V gene's germline CDR1 is SGHVS and CDR2 FQNEAQ. V dropped 0 bases and J dropped 8 bases, with 8 bases sitting between them. CDR3 region: CASSLAREDTIYF. DNA for the CDR3: TGTGCCAGCAGCTTAGCTCGGGAGGACACCATATATTTT.

The chain joins TRBV5-5 to TRBJ2-7; possibly TRBD2 for D (6 bases). This CDR3 has 14 amino acids. CDR1 and CDR2 (germline): SGHKS, YYEKEE (reference sequence). V lost 4 bases and J 2 bases, leaving 13 bases between the germline ends. This CDR3 is CASSGRDGAYEQYF. DNA for the CDR3: TGTGCCAGCAGCGGGCGGGACGGAGCCTACGAGCAGTACTTC.

The genes are TRBV6-6 and TRBJ2-3, with a possible D match to TRBD1 (5 bases). V shed 8 bases and J shed 2 bases, with 14 bases lying between them. This CDR3 has 14 residues. The germline gives CDR1 MNHNY, CDR2 SVGAGI (reference sequence). This chain's CDR3 is CASGASSYTDTQYF. CDR3 nucleotides: TGTGCCAGCGGGGCCAGCAGCTACACAGATACGCAGTATTTT.

V is TRBV5-4 and J is TRBJ1-1, with D unclear. Germline-derived CDR1 and CDR2 are SGHNT and YYREEE (reference sequence). This CDR3 has 13 amino acids. V was shortened by 0 bases and J by 1 base, with 4 bases between the two germline ends. CDR3 protein: CASSLDKNTEAFF. In DNA, the CDR3 is TGTGCCAGCAGCTTGGACAAGAACACTGAAGCTTTCTTT.

Worth noting for this clone: Distinct nucleotide sequences in the sample also encode this CDR3. The V gene is TRBV5-4, the J gene TRBJ1-1; no reliable D call. Germline V gene lookup returns CDR1 SGHNT and CDR2 YYREEE (reference sequence). V was pared by 1 base and J by 0 bases, with 7 bases between. CDR3 size: 14 residues. The CDR3 DNA reads TGTGCCAGCAGCTTGAGGGTCATGAACACTGAAGCTTTCTTT. It is translated as CASSLRVMNTEAFF.

The CDR3 sequence: CASSFRFGGYTF. CDR3 sequence (DNA): TGTGCCAGCAGTTTTCGGTTCGGTGGCTACACCTTC. This rearrangement joins TRBV28 to TRBJ1-2, with D unclear. The V end was cut by 3 bases, the J end by 7 bases, with 9 bases between. The CDR3 spans 12 residues. The germline gives CDR1 MDHEN, CDR2 SYDVKM.

The CDR3 reads CASSLPRQSSYNEQFF. The CDR3 DNA sequence: TGCGCCAGCAGCTTACCCCGACAAAGCTCCTACAATGAGCAGTTCTTC. V gene TRBV5-1 combines with J gene TRBJ2-1; D is ambiguous. V lost 2 bases to trimming and J lost 0 bases, with 12 bases between them. The CDR3 has 16 residues. The germline gives CDR1 SGHRS, CDR2 YFSETQ. Looking up the rest from reference TRBV5-1 and TRBJ2-1 gives the full variable domain: KAGVTQTPRYLIKTRGQQVTLSCSPISGHRSVSWYQQTPGQGLQFLFEYFSETQRNKGNFPGRFSGRQFSNSRSEMNVSTLELGDSALYLCASSLPRQSSYNEQFFGPGTRLTVL.

This clone was seen only once. The V call is TRBV11-2, the J call TRBJ2-1; D remains unclear. This CDR3 has 15 residues. V lost 0 bases and J lost 3, with 9 bases in between. In germline, CDR1 is SGHAT, CDR2 FQNNGV. The DNA of the CDR3 is TGTGCCAGCAGCTTAGATAGTTTGGGCTACAATGAGCAGTTCTTC. It encodes CASSLDSLGYNEQFF.

This clone came up once. The genes are TRBV19 and TRBJ2-3; 12 bases match TRBD2. Germline values: CDR1 LNHDA, CDR2 SQIVND (reference sequence). V trimming: 4 bases; J trimming: 3 bases; junction bases outside the gene matches: 5. CDR3 length: 16 residues. The CDR3 region has the DNA TGTGCCAGTAGTAAACTAGCGGGAGGAATAACAGATACGCAGTATTTT. Protein product: CASSKLAGGITDTQYF. The full variable domain, with the rest looked up from reference TRBV19 and TRBJ2-3, is DGGITQSPKYLFRKEGQNVTLSCEQNLNHDAMYWYRQDPGQGLRLIYYSQIVNDFQKGDIAEGYSVSREKKESFPLTVTSAQKNPTAFYLCASSKLAGGITDTQYFGPGTRLTVL.

The chain uses TRBV6-6 and TRBJ1-1; 9 bases align to TRBD1. Germline CDR1 and CDR2: MNHNY and SVGAGI (reference sequence). Trimming took 5 bases from V and 4 from J; bases not matched to a gene: 5. The CDR3 is 14 residues long. DNA for the CDR3: TGTGCCAGCAGTCCCCGGGACAGGGTCACTGAAGCTTTCTTT. This gives the protein CASSPRDRVTEAFF.

The chain is built from TRBV11-3 and TRBJ2-2; TRBD1 is a possible D gene (6 bases). Germline V gene data show CDR1 as SGHNT and CDR2 as YENEEA. The germline V and J ends were trimmed by 1 base and 1 base, with 10 bases remaining between them. The CDR3 has 16 residues. CDR3 amino acids: CASSLGGRGNTGELFF. In DNA, the CDR3 is TGTGCCAGCAGCTTAGGTGGCAGGGGGAACACCGGGGAGCTGTTTTTT. Filled out from reference TRBV11-3 and TRBJ2-2, the complete variable domain reads EAGVVQSPRYKIIEKKQPVAFWCNPISGHNTLYWYLQNLGQGPELLIRYENEEAVDDSQLPKDRFSAERLKGVDSTLKIQPAELGDSAVYLCASSLGGRGNTGELFFGEGSRLTVL.

The CDR3 nucleotides are TGTGCCAGCAGCTCCGGGACAGGGCATCAGCCCCAGCATTTT. Translated: CASSSGTGHQPQHF. V gene TRBV7-9 combines with J gene TRBJ1-5; TRBD1 aligns across 9 bases. The CDR3 has 14 residues. CDR1 and CDR2 from the germline V gene are SEHNR and FQNEAQ (reference sequence). After removal of 4 bases from V and 5 bases from J, the junction contained 3 bases not matched to a gene.

The rearrangement uses TRBV7-9 and TRBJ1-2; TRBD1 agrees at 9 bases. V gave up 4 bases and J gave up 2 bases; unmatched junction bases: 5. Germline-derived CDR1 and CDR2 are SEHNR and FQNEAQ (reference sequence). This CDR3 has 15 amino acids. In DNA, the CDR3 is TGTGCCAGCAGCTCGGCCGGGACAGGGAACTATGGCTACACCTTC. Translation: CASSSAGTGNYGYTF.

This chain links TRBV27 with TRBJ1-1, with D perhaps TRBD1 (5 bases). Germline V gene data show CDR1 as MNHEY and CDR2 as SMNVEV (reference sequence). V shed 8 bases and J shed 1 base, with 26 bases lying between them. There are 18 residues in the CDR3. The CDR3: CASSKLLGTFPENTEAFF. CDR3 nucleotides: TGTGCCAGCTCGAAACTTCTCGGGACGTTTCCGGAGAACACTGAAGCTTTCTTT.